This entry lists 17 T cell receptor beta chains sequenced from one sample in a study of blood T cell repertoires in COVID-19. TCRdb's table, derived via immunoSEQ multiplex PCR, lists solely in-frame clones and lacks some. The sample has a few hundred thousand clones, about 87% seen once. Specimen: peripheral blood. These receptors all stem from a woman aged 45-59 years with COVID-19, enrolled during active disease.

In its sample, this clone was seen once. This rearrangement joins TRBV27 to TRBJ1-2, with TRBD1 identical over 9 bases. CDR3 length: 14 amino acids. The V and J ends lost 2 bases and 5 bases, in that order; junction bases with no gene match: 3. Germline assignment: CDR1 MNHEY and CDR2 SMNVEV (reference sequence). The CDR3 here is CASSLGTGRYGYTF. In DNA, the CDR3 is TGTGCCAGCAGTTTAGGGACAGGGCGGTATGGCTACACCTTC.

In its sample, this clone was seen a few times. The chain joins TRBV25-1 to TRBJ2-5; TRBD2 agrees at 8 bases. The CDR3 length is 14 residues. J was trimmed by 2 bases and V by 5 bases; bases with no gene match: 4. Germline CDR1 and CDR2: MGHDK and SYGVNS. Here the CDR3 reads CASSRTSGQETQYF. CDR3 DNA sequence: TGTGCCAGCAGTCGAACTAGCGGACAAGAGACCCAGTACTTC. Filled out from reference TRBV25-1 and TRBJ2-5, the complete variable domain reads EADIYQTPRYLVIGTGKKITLECSQTMGHDKMYWYQQDPGMELHLIHYSYGVNSTEKGDLSSESTVSRIRTEHFPLTLESARPSHTSQYLCASSRTSGQETQYFGPGTRLLVL.

This sequence joins TRBV30 and TRBJ2-7; 8 positions match TRBD2. The germline V gene has CDR1 GTSNPN and CDR2 SVGIG (reference sequence). The CDR3 has 13 residues. With V trimmed by 5 bases and J by 0 bases, 3 bases remained unmatched. This chain's CDR3 is CAWRGGASYEQYF. DNA for the CDR3: TGTGCCTGGCGGGGGGGGGCCTCCTACGAGCAGTACTTC.

The gene calls are TRBV19 and TRBJ1-1, with 7 bases aligning to TRBD1. V was pared by 5 bases and J by 2 bases, with 5 bases of the junction left unmatched. This CDR3 has 14 amino acids. Germline CDR1 reads LNHDA; CDR2 reads SQIVND (reference sequence). The CDR3 loop is CASSDGQVNTEAFF. Here the CDR3 DNA reads TGTGCCAGTAGTGATGGACAGGTCAACACTGAAGCTTTCTTT.

V and J are TRBV7-6 and TRBJ2-2, with 9 bases identical to TRBD1. The CDR3 loop spans 16 amino acids. V shed 5 bases and J 2 bases; nucleotides not matched to a gene: 6. Germline V gene data show CDR1 as SGHVS and CDR2 as FNYEAQ. As DNA, the CDR3 is TGTGCCAGCAGCCCAACAGGGGGCCCTAACACCGGGGAGCTGTTTTTT. It yields the protein CASSPTGGPNTGELFF.

A single count supports this clone. The gene calls are TRBV6-5 and TRBJ2-7, with 11 nucleotides matching TRBD2. With 6 bases clipped from V and 4 bases from J, the junction kept 8 bases outside the gene matches. Germline-derived CDR1 and CDR2 are MNHEY and SVGAGI. The length of the CDR3 is 15 residues. In DNA, the CDR3 is TGTGCCAGCAGCGGACTAGCGGGTGCCGTTTACGAGCAGTACTTC. This encodes CASSGLAGAVYEQYF.

J is TRBJ1-1 and V is TRBV28; 8 positions match TRBD1. This CDR3 comprises 13 residues. Trimming cost V 6 bases and J 1 base; bases outside gene matches: 1. Germline V gene data show CDR1 as MDHEN and CDR2 as SYDVKM. In DNA, the CDR3 is TGTGCCAGCAGCAGGGGGCGGAACACTGAAGCTTTCTTT. It is translated as CASSRGRNTEAFF.

The V gene is TRBV19, the J gene TRBJ2-2; D not certain. V was clipped by 3 bases and J by 0 bases, with 8 bases between them. Germline V lookup: CDR1 LNHDA, CDR2 SQIVND (reference sequence). This CDR3 contains 15 residues. The CDR3 DNA is TGTGCCAGTAGTATTATAGCCGCGAACACCGGGGAGCTGTTTTTT. Translating it yields CASSIIAANTGELFF.

This chain joins TRBV28 and TRBJ1-2; D unclear. V gave up 3 bases and J gave up 8 bases, with 10 bases separating them. CDR1 MDHEN and CDR2 SYDVKM come from the germline V gene. This CDR3 has 12 amino acids. The CDR3 is CASSFYLGGYTF. The CDR3 DNA sequence: TGTGCCAGCAGTTTTTACCTCGGGGGCTACACCTTC.

The rearrangement links TRBV2 to TRBJ2-3; tentatively, D is TRBD2 (5 bases). V gave up 1 base and J gave up 4 bases, with 6 bases separating them. The CDR3 has 13 residues. The germline CDR1 and CDR2 sequences are SNHLY and FYNNEI. The chain's CDR3 is CASSEEGADTQYF. CDR3 coding DNA: TGTGCCAGCAGTGAAGAGGGAGCAGATACGCAGTATTTT.

The rearrangement links TRBV5-1 to TRBJ2-2; TRBD1 matches 9 bases. This CDR3 comprises 15 residues. With V trimmed by 5 bases and J by 5 bases, 7 bases remained unmatched. CDR1 is SGHRS and CDR2 is YFSETQ in the germline V gene. As DNA, the CDR3 is TGCGCCAGCAGACCCGGGACAGGGAGGACCGGGGAGCTGTTTTTT. Its protein is CASRPGTGRTGELFF. Supplemented by reference TRBV5-1 and TRBJ2-2, the full variable domain reads KAGVTQTPRYLIKTRGQQVTLSCSPISGHRSVSWYQQTPGQGLQFLFEYFSETQRNKGNFPGRFSGRQFSNSRSEMNVSTLELGDSALYLCASRPGTGRTGELFFGEGSRLTVL.

In this sample, this clone turned up once. This chain uses TRBV27 with TRBJ1-2, with 8 bases aligning to TRBD1. The CDR3 length is 15 residues. V trimming: 4 bases; J trimming: 1 base; junction bases outside the gene matches: 5. Germline lookup yields CDR1 MNHEY and CDR2 SMNVEV (reference sequence). CDR3 sequence reads: CASSSRQGNNYGYTF. In nucleotides, the CDR3 is TGTGCCAGCAGTTCCCGACAGGGGAATAACTATGGCTACACCTTC.

Notes on this clone: At the DNA level, this CDR3 is encoded by other sequences in the same sample as well. This chain links TRBV5-1 with TRBJ1-5; D may be TRBD1 (5 bases). V dropped 4 bases and J dropped 2 bases, with 13 bases sitting between them. The CDR3 has 15 amino acids. Germline V CDR1 and CDR2: SGHRS, YFSETQ. CDR3 amino acids: CASSPSGAGNQPQHF. In nucleotides, the CDR3 is TGCGCCAGCAGCCCAAGCGGGGCTGGCAATCAGCCCCAGCATTTT.

The chain is built from TRBV2 and TRBJ2-7; 7 nucleotides line up with TRBD2. Looked up from germline, CDR1 is SNHLY and CDR2 is FYNNEI. Unmatched junction bases numbered 5, after V lost 8 bases and J lost 1 base. The CDR3 totals 13 residues. The CDR3 DNA reads as TGTGCCAGCGGGAGGGGAATGTCCTACGAGCAGTACTTC. Translating gives CASGRGMSYEQYF.

The V and J genes are TRBV6-5 and TRBJ2-3, with 12 bases fitting TRBD2. The CDR3 is made up of 14 amino acids. The J segment lost 5 bases and the V segment lost 6 bases, leaving 3 bases of the junction unmatched. CDR1 and CDR2 from the germline V gene are MNHEY and SVGAGI. CDR3 in DNA: TGTGCCAGCAGACCTAGCGGGGGGGGAGATACGCAGTATTTT. Its translation is CASRPSGGGDTQYF.

The J gene is TRBJ1-1, the V gene TRBV6-5; D unclear. The CDR3 runs to 14 residues. Germline V gene data show CDR1 as MNHEY and CDR2 as SVGAGI. Trimming took 0 bases from V and 4 from J, leaving 9 bases between them. The CDR3 DNA sequence: TGTGCCAGCAGTTACTCGCGCCGTGGCACTGAAGCTTTCTTT. Residues: CASSYSRRGTEAFF.

CDR3 sequence reads: CASSAGTGNYGYTF. The CDR3 region has the DNA TGTGCCAGCAGCGCCGGGACAGGGAACTATGGCTACACCTTC. The J gene is TRBJ1-2, the V gene TRBV9, with 9 bases identical to TRBD1. The germline CDR1 and CDR2 sequences are SGDLS and YYNGEE. The CDR3 is 14 amino acids. The V gene end was trimmed by 3 bases and the J gene end by 2 bases; junction bases not matched to a gene: 2.